The 21 T cell receptor beta chains in this list originate from one sample, sequenced in a study of blood T cell repertoires in COVID-19. TCRdb keeps only in-frame clones here, not all; method: immunoSEQ multiplex PCR. The sample contains hundreds of thousands of clones, roughly 90% of which appear only once. The source material was peripheral blood. The receptors here all came from a man aged 35 to 55 with acute or convalescent COVID-19.

This chain connects TRBV7-9 to TRBJ2-7; D might be TRBD1 (5 bases). V gave up 4 bases and J gave up 1 base, with 8 bases separating them. The CDR3 runs to 13 residues. Per germline, CDR1 SEHNR and CDR2 FQNEAQ (reference sequence). The CDR3 bases are TGTGCCAGCAGCTCGGACATGTCCTACGAGCAGTACTTC. Translating it yields CASSSDMSYEQYF.

This clone was detected a few times. The chain carries TRBV6-1 and TRBJ1-1, with TRBD1 as a possible D gene (6 bases). In germline, CDR1 is MNHNS, CDR2 SASEGT. The CDR3 has 12 residues. V lost 2 bases and J 10 bases, leaving 11 bases between the germline ends. CDR3 DNA sequence: TGTGCCAGCAGTGAACCAGGGGCCTCAGCTTTCTTT. Translated, it gives CASSEPGASAFF.

The rearrangement links TRBV6-2 or TRBV6-3 to TRBJ2-3; D is undetermined. Trimming took off 0 bases at V and 6 bases at J, with 7 bases between the two ends. Germline V gene sequence: CDR1 MNHEY, CDR2 SVGEGT. This CDR3 is 13 amino acids long. The CDR3 DNA reads TGTGCCAGCAGTTACTCGACATCGGATACGCAGTATTTT. Its translation: CASSYSTSDTQYF.

The chain links TRBV4-2 to TRBJ2-1; 12 bases are a match to TRBD2. CDR3 length equals 16 residues. V lost 0 bases and J lost 7; bases outside the gene matches: 4. Germline CDR1 reads LGHNA; CDR2 reads YNFKEQ. CDR3 sequence: CASSQDLAGGENEQFF. The DNA for the CDR3 is TGTGCCAGCAGCCAAGATCTAGCGGGAGGGGAGAATGAGCAGTTCTTC.

This clone was seen just once. This chain uses TRBV3-1 (or the pseudogene TRBV3-2) with TRBJ2-7; possibly TRBD2 for D (6 bases). CDR1 LGHDT and CDR2 YNNKEL come from the germline V gene (reference sequence). The CDR3 sequence is 15 residues long. V lost 4 bases and J 2 bases, leaving 15 bases between the germline ends. The CDR3 region is CASSPGTGAAYEQYF. CDR3 nucleotides: TGTGCCAGCAGCCCCGGGACGGGAGCCGCCTACGAGCAGTACTTC.

This clone occurred once. This chain links TRBV10-1 with TRBJ2-2, with D tentatively TRBD2 (6 bases). Germline lookup yields CDR1 WNHNN and CDR2 SYGVQD (reference sequence). CDR3 size: 15 residues. V shed 6 bases and J shed 3 bases, with 14 bases lying between them. CDR3 amino acids: CASSGGPWYTGELFF. CDR3 in DNA: TGCGCCAGCAGCGGGGGTCCTTGGTACACCGGGGAGCTGTTTTTT.

The chain links TRBV5-6 to TRBJ1-2; no clear D. V lost 2 bases to trimming and J lost 3 bases, with 14 bases between them. The germline V gene encodes CDR1 SGHDT and CDR2 YYEEEE. The CDR3 covers 15 residues. CDR3 in amino acids: CASSFEALEDYGYTF. CDR3 nucleotides: TGTGCCAGCAGCTTCGAGGCTCTAGAGGACTATGGCTACACCTTC.

In this sample, this clone turned up once. The chain joins TRBV11-2 to TRBJ1-1; a possible D gene is TRBD1 (6 bases). The V gene's germline CDR1 is SGHAT and CDR2 FQNNGV. With 4 bases removed from V and 5 bases from J, the gap between germline ends came to 14 bases. This CDR3 contains 14 residues. CDR3 DNA sequence: TGTGCCAGCAGCTCAATTACAGGGCGGACTGAAGCTTTCTTT. Its protein product is CASSSITGRTEAFF.

A note on this clone: The junction departs from germline at one end; a sequencing error may be responsible. The chain links TRBV7-7 to TRBJ1-4, with a weak D call TRBD1 (6 bases). CDR3 length equals 15 residues. Germline V gives CDR1 SSHAT, CDR2 FNYEAQ (reference sequence). CDR3 coding DNA: TGTGCTAGCAGCTTAGCGCCAGGGGTTAATGAAAAACTGTTTTTT. The encoded protein is CASSLAPGVNEKLFF.

This chain connects TRBV15 to TRBJ1-2, with 7 bases aligning to TRBD1. Unmatched junction bases numbered 9, after V lost 1 base and J lost 4 bases. The CDR3 spans 16 residues. Germline values: CDR1 LNHNV, CDR2 YYDKDF (reference sequence). The DNA for the CDR3 is TGTGCCACCAGCAGAGGACAGGGTCAGTTAGCCTATGGCTACACCTTC. Translating it yields CATSRGQGQLAYGYTF.

The chain recombines TRBV5-1 with TRBJ2-1, with 8 positions matching TRBD1. This CDR3 is built from 16 residues. Germline V gene sequence: CDR1 SGHRS, CDR2 YFSETQ. Trimming took 6 bases from V and 1 from J; bases not matched to a gene: 9. The CDR3 DNA is TGCGCCAGCACCAATATACAGGGGGTATCCTACAATGAGCAGTTCTTC. As protein: CASTNIQGVSYNEQFF.

This clone showed up just once. This chain joins TRBV21-1 and TRBJ1-1. TRBV21-1 is flagged as a pseudogene. This CDR3 is built from 17 residues. In DNA, the CDR3 is TGTGCCAGCAGGAGGGTCAATTGTCGGGGATTTAGACTTGAAGCTTTCTTT. Its protein is CASRRVNCRGFRLEAFF.

The chain couples TRBV5-1 to TRBJ2-2; perhaps TRBD2 as D (6 bases). The germline CDR1 and CDR2 sequences are SGHRS and YFSETQ. V was trimmed by 4 bases and J by 7 bases, leaving 14 bases between them. The CDR3 length is 14 residues. The CDR3 is CASSVQPGDGELFF. The DNA of the CDR3 is TGCGCCAGCAGCGTCCAACCGGGAGACGGGGAGCTGTTTTTT.

J is TRBJ1-1 and V is TRBV10-3; D unresolved. Germline V gene sequence: CDR1 ENHRY, CDR2 SYGVKD. This CDR3 contains 12 residues. Deletions cut 6 bases from V and 3 bases from J, with 8 bases between. The CDR3 spells CAIRRDDTEAFF. CDR3 sequence (DNA): TGTGCCATCAGGAGGGATGACACTGAAGCTTTCTTT.

This clone was counted a single time. Here the CDR3 DNA reads TGTGCCAGCAGCTTCGAGAGCCACGAGCAGTACTTC. Amino acid sequence: CASSFESHEQYF. V is TRBV11-3 and J is TRBJ2-7; D unresolved. The CDR3 runs 12 residues. From germline, CDR1 is SGHNT and CDR2 YENEEA. Trimming shortened V by 3 bases and J by 5 bases, and 8 bases separated the two germline ends.

This clone is a singleton in its sample. The chain has TRBV5-4 and TRBJ1-2; D might be TRBD1 (5 bases). The germline CDR1 and CDR2 sequences are SGHNT and YYREEE (reference sequence). This CDR3 comprises 13 residues. Deletions cut 6 bases from V and 4 bases from J, with 13 bases between. CDR3 bases: TGTGCCAGCACCCAAGGGGACTTCTATGGCTACACCTTC. Its translation is CASTQGDFYGYTF. Filled out from reference TRBV5-4 and TRBJ1-2, the complete variable domain reads ETGVTQSPTHLIKTRGQQVTLRCSSQSGHNTVSWYQQALGQGPQFIFQYYREEENGRGNFPPRFSGLQFPNYSSELNVNALELDDSALYLCASTQGDFYGYTFGSGTRLTVV.

The J gene is TRBJ2-5, the V gene TRBV7-6, with 8 bases aligning to TRBD2. CDR1 is SGHVS, CDR2 FNYEAQ, per germline. The CDR3 is made up of 15 amino acids. The J segment lost 5 bases and the V segment lost 2 bases, leaving 7 bases of the junction unmatched. The CDR3 DNA is TGTGCCAGCAGCTTATTAGGGAGCGGGAGTGAGACCCAGTACTTC. Translated, it gives CASSLLGSGSETQYF.

The V gene is TRBV25-1, the J gene TRBJ2-2; maybe TRBD2 (6 bases). The CDR3 is made up of 17 amino acids. Deletions cut 5 bases from V and 3 bases from J, with 19 bases between. Germline CDR1 reads MGHDK; CDR2 reads SYGVNS. The CDR3 nucleotides read TGTGCCAGCAGTTCTACTGGCGGCCCGGGGGACACCGGGGAGCTGTTTTTT. Translated, it gives CASSSTGGPGDTGELFF.

This clone came up a few times. V and J are TRBV7-2 and TRBJ2-2, with TRBD2 matching over 10 bases. The CDR3 runs to 17 residues. Per the germline V gene, CDR1 is SGHTA and CDR2 is FQGNSA. Trimming removed 6 bases from V and 7 bases from J; junction bases left unmatched: 14. CDR3 region: CASRTVAGGRFGGELFF. DNA for the CDR3: TGTGCCAGCAGGACAGTAGCGGGGGGCCGGTTCGGCGGGGAGCTGTTTTTT.

The J gene is TRBJ1-5, the V gene TRBV30; D unresolved. The CDR3 covers 14 residues. V was pared by 2 bases and J by 1 base, with 9 bases between. The germline V gene has CDR1 GTSNPN and CDR2 SVGIG (reference sequence). For the CDR3, the DNA is TGTGCCTGGAGTAGAGTAGAGAGCAATCAGCCCCAGCATTTT. This gives the protein CAWSRVESNQPQHF.

The V gene is TRBV6-5, the J gene TRBJ1-4; D perhaps matches TRBD1 (6 bases). The CDR3 consists of 14 residues. V dropped 4 bases and J dropped 7 bases, with 13 bases sitting between them. Per germline, CDR1 MNHEY and CDR2 SVGAGI. CDR3 nucleotide sequence: TGTGCCAGCAGTTGGGGGGGCGAAGGTGAAAAACTGTTTTTT. It encodes CASSWGGEGEKLFF.